This TCR beta chain was recorded in a study of T-cell reconstitution after alpha-beta-depleted transplantation in children. This sample's TCRbeta library carried unique molecular identifier barcodes. TCRdb used MiXCR to reprocess the PCR reads, holding one entry per CDR3 protein. The table has approximately 110,000 distinct CDR3 sequences, approximately 22% seen once; the top ten hold over 9.5%. The CDR3 spans 14 residues. Germline CDR1 and CDR2: DFQATT and SNEGSKA (reference sequence). Trimming at V came to 0 bases and at J to 0 bases, leaving 2 bases not matched to a gene. The V and J genes are TRBV20-1 and TRBJ2-7; 7 bases fit TRBD2. The TCR was taken from a male patient between 2 and 9 years old who had a stem cell transplant for chronic granulomatous disease, so the T cells may come from the graft donor. The material sequenced was PBMCs, mostly from graft donor cells, taken 180 days after TCRalphabeta/CD19-depleted stem cell transplant. CDR3 residues: CSARDSGISYEQYF. The CDR3 coding sequence is TGCAGTGCTAGAGACAGCGGGATCTCCTACGAGCAGTACTTC.